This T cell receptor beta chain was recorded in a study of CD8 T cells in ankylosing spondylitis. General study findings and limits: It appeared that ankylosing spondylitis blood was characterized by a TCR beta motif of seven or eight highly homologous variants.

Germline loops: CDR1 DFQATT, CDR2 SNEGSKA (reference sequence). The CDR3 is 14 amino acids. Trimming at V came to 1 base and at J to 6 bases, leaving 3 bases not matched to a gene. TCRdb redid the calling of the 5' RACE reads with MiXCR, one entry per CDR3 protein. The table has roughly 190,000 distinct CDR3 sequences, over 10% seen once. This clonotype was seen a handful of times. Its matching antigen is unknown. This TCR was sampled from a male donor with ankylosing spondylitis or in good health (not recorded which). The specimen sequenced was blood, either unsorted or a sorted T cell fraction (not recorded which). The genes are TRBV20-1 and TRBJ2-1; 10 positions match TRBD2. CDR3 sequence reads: CSARGLAGGNEQFF. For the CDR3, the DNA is TGCAGTGCTAGAGGCTTAGCGGGGGGCAATGAGCAGTTCTTC.